This T cell receptor beta chain stems from a study of OX40 agonist ivuxolimab in advanced cancers. Overall study context: Treatment of patients was with ivuxolimab, an agonistic anti-OX40 (CD134) antibody. Those enrolled were approximately 83% male, with a mean age of approximately 60 years and ages from roughly 20 to 90. Findings and caveats of the study: Certain nonresponders additionally had low normalized T-cell clonal expansion.

The table came from immunoSEQ multiplex PCR; TCRdb's copy has only in-frame clones and leaves some out. The sample has 55,000 to 65,000 clones; 82% are singletons. The CDR3 consists of 13 residues. Germline assignment: CDR1 LGHNA and CDR2 YNFKEQ. V was cut by 0 bases and J by 2 bases, with 5 bases left in between. Blood sampling took place at baseline, cycle 4 day 1, and cycle 7 day 1. A remark on this clone: Antigen specificity is unknown.

The clonotype was recovered from an adult with an advanced solid tumor such as melanoma, head and neck, liver or kidney cancer. Sequencing used CD4+ or CD8+ T cells sorted from blood, obtained in a trial of the OX40 agonist ivuxolimab. The chain combines TRBV4-2 with TRBJ2-7; D is undetermined. DNA of the CDR3: TGTGCCAGCAGCCAAGATTTAACCTACGAGCAGTACTTC. Its protein is CASSQDLTYEQYF.